This passage covers 23 T cell receptor beta chains from one sample sequenced in a study of cytomegalovirus exposure and HLA in healthy donors. The PCR made use of 60 Vbeta and 13 Jbeta primers. Generated by immunoSEQ multiplex PCR, the TCRdb table keeps only in-frame clones and is missing some. The repertoire consists of approximately 160,000 clones, with about three quarters occurring once and the leading ten covering approximately 2.9%. Specimen: PBMCs. These receptors were obtained from a woman aged 40 to 49 in good health and CMV-seropositive.

The rearrangement joins TRBV2 to TRBJ1-4, with D unclear. The CDR3 consists of 15 residues. From germline, CDR1 is SNHLY and CDR2 FYNNEI. The germline V and J ends were trimmed by 2 bases and 0 bases, with 7 bases remaining between them. The CDR3 spells CASSELETTNEKLFF. The CDR3 DNA sequence: TGTGCCAGCAGTGAACTCGAGACAACTAATGAAAAACTGTTTTTT.

This clone was detected only a few times. The rearrangement uses TRBV15 and TRBJ1-2; the D is unclear. V shed 0 bases and J shed 0 bases, with 2 bases lying between them. This CDR3 spans 13 amino acids. Germline values: CDR1 LNHNV, CDR2 YYDKDF (reference sequence). Here the CDR3 DNA reads TGTGCCACCAGCAGAGACACTAACTATGGCTACACCTTC. This codes for CATSRDTNYGYTF.

The genes are TRBV5-1 and TRBJ2-1; D may be TRBD2 (7 bases). There are 15 residues in the CDR3. The germline V gene encodes CDR1 SGHRS and CDR2 YFSETQ. V lost 1 base and J 8 bases, leaving 16 bases between the germline ends. CDR3 bases: TGCGCCAGCAGCTTGTACGGGGGGCCCCGAGATGAGCAGTTCTTC. Translation gives CASSLYGGPRDEQFF.

The chain employs TRBV19 and TRBJ1-5; the D is unclear. With 4 bases removed from V and 1 base from J, the gap between germline ends came to 5 bases. This CDR3 has 13 residues. Germline V lookup: CDR1 LNHDA, CDR2 SQIVND (reference sequence). DNA for the CDR3: TGTGCCAGTAGTACCCAGAGCAATCAGCCCCAGCATTTT. It translates to CASSTQSNQPQHF. The full variable domain, in which reference TRBV19 and TRBJ1-5 provide the parts outside the CDR3, is DGGITQSPKYLFRKEGQNVTLSCEQNLNHDAMYWYRQDPGQGLRLIYYSQIVNDFQKGDIAEGYSVSREKKESFPLTVTSAQKNPTAFYLCASSTQSNQPQHFGDGTRLSIL.

V is TRBV7-8 and J is TRBJ2-5; D is unresolved. CDR1 SGHVS and CDR2 FQNEAQ come from the germline V gene. Trimming pared 2 bases from V and 4 bases from J, leaving 11 bases between. CDR3 size: 14 residues. In nucleotides, the CDR3 is TGTGCCAGCAGCTTAACAACTAATCGAGAGACCCAGTACTTC. It specifies CASSLTTNRETQYF.

The chain links TRBV4-1 to TRBJ1-2; 7 bases align to TRBD1. This CDR3 region has 15 residues. From germline, CDR1 is MGHRA and CDR2 YSYEKL. Trimming at V came to 4 bases and at J to 2 bases, leaving 7 bases not matched to a gene. CDR3 residues: CASSRLQGENYGYTF. Written as DNA, the CDR3 is TGCGCCAGCAGCCGGCTCCAGGGGGAAAACTATGGCTACACCTTC.

The chain joins TRBV6-5 to TRBJ2-3; tentatively, D is TRBD2 (6 bases). The V end was cut by 8 bases, the J end by 0 bases, with 15 bases between. Germline V gene lookup returns CDR1 MNHEY and CDR2 SVGAGI. CDR3 length equals 15 residues. DNA of the CDR3: TGTGCCAGCGACCGACTAGGAGTAAGCACAGATACGCAGTATTTT. It is translated as CASDRLGVSTDTQYF.

This rearrangement joins TRBV6-5 to TRBJ1-4, with a weak D call TRBD1 (6 bases). The CDR3 loop spans 14 amino acids. V was cut by 5 bases and J by 4 bases, with 11 bases left in between. Germline values: CDR1 MNHEY, CDR2 SVGAGI. The CDR3 loop is CASSGQSDNEKLFF. The DNA of the CDR3 is TGTGCCAGCAGTGGACAGTCCGATAATGAAAAACTGTTTTTT.

For the CDR3, the DNA is TGTGCCAGCAGCGGCAGGACAGGGAAGTTGGCAACTAATGAAAAACTGTTTTTT. Translated: CASSGRTGKLATNEKLFF. The chain recombines TRBV9 with TRBJ1-4, with 8 bases aligning to TRBD1. J gave up 0 bases and V 3 bases, and 10 bases lay outside the gene matches. Germline values: CDR1 SGDLS, CDR2 YYNGEE. CDR3 length equals 18 residues. Variable domain in full (rest from reference TRBV9 and TRBJ1-4): DSGVTQTPKHLITATGQRVTLRCSPRSGDLSVYWYQQSLDQGLQFLIQYYNGEERAKGNILERFSAQQFPDLHSELNLSSLELGDSALYFCASSGRTGKLATNEKLFFGSGTQLSVL.

In DNA, the CDR3 is TGTGCCAGTAGTCCTCTAATTGTAGCGGGAGCATCCGAGCAGTACTTC. Protein sequence: CASSPLIVAGASEQYF. The chain is built from TRBV19 and TRBJ2-7; the match to TRBD2 covers 9 bases. This CDR3 comprises 16 residues. Germline V gene sequence: CDR1 LNHDA, CDR2 SQIVND (reference sequence). Unmatched junction bases numbered 14, after V lost 5 bases and J lost 6 bases. Full variable domain (outside the CDR3, taken from reference TRBV19 and TRBJ2-7): DGGITQSPKYLFRKEGQNVTLSCEQNLNHDAMYWYRQDPGQGLRLIYYSQIVNDFQKGDIAEGYSVSREKKESFPLTVTSAQKNPTAFYLCASSPLIVAGASEQYFGPGTRLTVT.

This clone was observed a single time. V and J are TRBV6-5 and TRBJ1-1; D might be TRBD1 (6 bases). Between the trimmed V and J ends, which lost 7 bases and 3 bases, there was a span of 12 bases. This CDR3 region has 13 residues. Germline CDR1 reads MNHEY; CDR2 reads SVGAGI. CDR3 bases: TGTGCCAGCACTACCAGGGGATACACTGAAGCTTTCTTT. Encoded protein: CASTTRGYTEAFF.

This clone was seen more than once but under ten times. The chain uses TRBV7-2 and TRBJ2-5; TRBD2 aligns across 9 bases. The CDR3 consists of 16 residues. V was pared by 1 base and J by 5 bases, with 8 bases of the junction left unmatched. Germline values: CDR1 SGHTA, CDR2 FQGNSA. This CDR3 reads CASSLEGRGGRETQYF. CDR3 bases: TGTGCCAGCAGCTTAGAAGGGCGGGGGGGCCGCGAGACCCAGTACTTC.

The rearrangement links TRBV25-1 to TRBJ1-5; no clear D. Looked up from germline, CDR1 is MGHDK and CDR2 is SYGVNS. This CDR3 has 14 residues. Trimming cost V 1 base and J 2 bases, with 6 bases left between them. CDR3 coding DNA: TGTGCCAGCAGTGAATCGTCAGGCAATCAGCCCCAGCATTTT. The encoded protein is CASSESSGNQPQHF.

The chain joins TRBV4-3 to TRBJ2-7, with D perhaps matching TRBD2 (5 bases). V was shortened by 1 base and J by 1 base, with 11 bases between the two germline ends. CDR3 length: 15 residues. In germline, CDR1 is LGHNA, CDR2 YSLEER. Here the CDR3 DNA reads TGCGCCAGCAGCCAAGTCCTAGCCGAGTCCTACGAGCAGTACTTC. The encoded protein is CASSQVLAESYEQYF.

This clone has only a few counts. The chain links TRBV10-3 to TRBJ1-3; D is undetermined. CDR3 length: 15 residues. The V end was cut by 8 bases, the J end by 7 bases, with 21 bases between. CDR1 ENHRY and CDR2 SYGVKD come from the germline V gene. In DNA form, the CDR3 reads TGTGCCATCGCATCTCAGGCGAGCGGCATTAACACCATATATTTT. Protein: CAIASQASGINTIYF.

Only a few counts were recorded for this clone. One junction end disagrees with the germline gene, perhaps due to a read error. Other nucleotide sequences from this sample produce the same CDR3. In DNA form, the CDR3 reads TGTGCTAGTAGTAGTCGGGGGGACTATGGCTACACCTTC. Its translation: CASSSRGDYGYTF. The chain has TRBV19 and TRBJ1-2, with D perhaps TRBD1 (5 bases). This CDR3 region has 13 residues. The germline gives CDR1 LNHDA, CDR2 SQIVND (reference sequence).

The rearrangement joins TRBV6-6 to TRBJ1-2, with a possible D match to TRBD1 (5 bases). Germline CDR1 MNHNY, CDR2 SVGAGI (reference sequence). This CDR3 spans 15 amino acids. V was pared by 4 bases and J by 4 bases, with 16 bases between. The CDR3 loop reads CASSSRQGESYGYTF. The CDR3, as DNA: TGTGCCAGCAGTTCCCGGCAGGGTGAGAGCTATGGCTACACCTTC.

This chain connects TRBV5-1 to TRBJ1-1; TRBD1 might be the D (6 bases). The CDR3 sequence is 14 residues long. The germline V gene has CDR1 SGHRS and CDR2 YFSETQ. The germline V and J ends were trimmed by 5 bases and 4 bases, with 15 bases remaining between them. The DNA of the CDR3 is TGCGCCAGCAGTGCAGGCACACAGGGCACTGAAGCTTTCTTT. This sequence encodes CASSAGTQGTEAFF. The full variable domain, its missing parts supplied by reference TRBV5-1 and TRBJ1-1, is KAGVTQTPRYLIKTRGQQVTLSCSPISGHRSVSWYQQTPGQGLQFLFEYFSETQRNKGNFPGRFSGRQFSNSRSEMNVSTLELGDSALYLCASSAGTQGTEAFFGQGTRLTVV.

The V call is TRBV7-2, the J call TRBJ2-1, with a possible D match to TRBD1 (7 bases). CDR1 is SGHTA, CDR2 FQGNSA, per germline. V lost 5 bases, J lost 1 base, and 12 bases lay in between. The CDR3 extends over 15 amino acids. The chain's CDR3 is CASSPQGGSYNEQFF. CDR3 in DNA: TGTGCCAGCAGCCCTCAGGGGGGATCCTACAATGAGCAGTTCTTC. Based on the CDR3 plus reference TRBV7-2 and TRBJ2-1, the full variable domain is GAGVSQSPSNKVTEKGKDVELRCDPISGHTALYWYRQSLGQGLEFLIYFQGNSAPDKSGLPSDRFSAERTGGSVSTLTIQRTQQEDSAVYLCASSPQGGSYNEQFFGPGTRLTVL.

A remark on this clone: The same CDR3 can be traced to other DNA sequences in this sample. The rearrangement uses TRBV30 and TRBJ1-2; tentative D call: TRBD1 (6 bases). The CDR3 loop spans 12 amino acids. Trimming left V 3 bases short and J 4 bases short, with 9 bases between. Per the germline V gene, CDR1 is GTSNPN and CDR2 is SVGIG (reference sequence). In DNA, the CDR3 is TGTGCCTGGAGACAGGGTGCCTATGGCTACACCTTC. Its translation: CAWRQGAYGYTF.

This clone turned up a few times. The chain uses TRBV4-3 and TRBJ1-3; the D gene is possibly TRBD1 (5 bases). This CDR3 region has 15 residues. Trimming left V 4 bases short and J 0 bases short, with 10 bases between. Per germline, CDR1 LGHNA and CDR2 YSLEER. CDR3 loop: CASSRDLSSGNTIYF. The CDR3 DNA reads as TGCGCCAGCAGCCGGGACTTGAGCTCTGGAAACACCATATATTTT.

V usage is TRBV4-3 and J usage is TRBJ2-1, with 9 bases fitting TRBD1. This CDR3 contains 16 residues. CDR1 LGHNA and CDR2 YSLEER come from the germline V gene. V lost 2 bases and J lost 5; bases outside the gene matches: 7. The CDR3 DNA sequence: TGCGCCAGCAGCCAAAAAACAGGGGGCGCGAACAATGAGCAGTTCTTC. This translates into CASSQKTGGANNEQFF.

The chain employs TRBV29-1 and TRBJ2-1; TRBD2 agrees at 9 bases. The CDR3 is 14 amino acids. J was trimmed by 2 bases and V by 1 base; bases with no gene match: 0. In germline, CDR1 is SQVTM, CDR2 ANQGSEA. CDR3 sequence reads: CSVEGTSAYNEQFF. In DNA, the CDR3 is TGCAGCGTTGAAGGGACTAGCGCCTACAATGAGCAGTTCTTC.